Shown below are 7 T cell receptor beta chains from a single sample sequenced in a study of technical replicates of blood from several donors. Assay used: immunoSEQ multiplex PCR; TCRdb lists only in-frame clones, some missing. The sample contains 60,000 to 85,000 clones, roughly 91% of which appear only once. The sequenced sample consisted of T cells isolated from PBMCs. The receptors here all came from a human donor in good health.

The V and J genes are TRBV10-1 and TRBJ2-1; the D gene is possibly TRBD2 (6 bases). The CDR3 is made up of 13 amino acids. Trimming cost V 2 bases and J 9 bases, with 11 bases left between them. CDR1 is WNHNN and CDR2 is SYGVQD in the germline V gene (reference sequence). CDR3 loop: CASSESRGTEQFF. In DNA form, the CDR3 reads TGCGCCAGCAGTGAGAGCCGGGGGACTGAGCAGTTCTTC.

The chain combines TRBV28 with TRBJ2-3; D is undetermined. V lost 6 bases and J 0 bases, leaving 7 bases between the germline ends. In germline, CDR1 is MDHEN, CDR2 SYDVKM. The CDR3 consists of 13 residues. The CDR3 nucleotides read TGTGCCAGCAGCCTAGACAGCACAGATACGCAGTATTTT. It codes for CASSLDSTDTQYF.

The chain uses TRBV21-1 and TRBJ2-1; no check of the table's D call, TRBD2, against the DNA was made. TRBV21-1 is given as a pseudogene. CDR3 size: 18 residues. CDR3 protein: CASSREVLAGAFYNEQFF. The CDR3 DNA is TGTGCCAGCAGCAGAGAAGTATTAGCGGGAGCGTTCTACAATGAGCAGTTCTTC.

The V call is TRBV30, the J call TRBJ2-3, with a possible D match to TRBD2 (5 bases). The CDR3 is made up of 16 amino acids. CDR1 is GTSNPN, CDR2 SVGIG, per germline (reference sequence). Between the trimmed V and J ends, which lost 0 bases and 6 bases, there was a span of 19 bases. The CDR3 reads CAWSVHRGSLRDTQYF. CDR3 bases: TGTGCCTGGAGTGTACATCGGGGTAGCCTGCGTGATACGCAGTATTTT. Drawing the rest from reference TRBV30 and TRBJ2-3, the complete variable domain is SQTIHQWPATLVQPVGSPLSLECTVEGTSNPNLYWYRQAAGRGLQLLFYSVGIGQISSEVPQNLSASRPQDRQFILSSKKLLLSDSGFYLCAWSVHRGSLRDTQYFGPGTRLTVL.

The chain links TRBV7-9 to TRBJ2-1, with 8 bases lining up with TRBD2. With 6 bases clipped from V and 7 bases from J, the junction kept 5 bases outside the gene matches. Germline V gives CDR1 SEHNR, CDR2 FQNEAQ (reference sequence). CDR3 length equals 13 residues. The CDR3 coding sequence is TGTGCCAGCAGTTCCGGGACTAGGAATGAGCAGTTCTTC. It translates to CASSSGTRNEQFF.

The genes are TRBV4-3 and TRBJ2-7; TRBD1 matches at 11 bases. In germline, CDR1 is LGHNA, CDR2 YSLEER. The CDR3 runs to 15 residues. Germline trimming cut 4 bases from V and 4 bases from J; bases unmatched to any gene: 6. The CDR3, as DNA: TGCGCCAGCAGCCCAGGGACAGGGGGAACTTACGAGCAGTACTTC. Translating it yields CASSPGTGGTYEQYF.

The J gene is TRBJ1-1, the V gene TRBV5-6; D not resolved. Deletions cut 2 bases from V and 4 bases from J, with 12 bases between. This CDR3 is 14 amino acids long. The germline V gene has CDR1 SGHDT and CDR2 YYEEEE. Written as DNA, the CDR3 is TGTGCCAGCAGCTTAGCAGGTAGATTCACTGAAGCTTTCTTT. Its translation: CASSLAGRFTEAFF.